The 10 T cell receptor beta chains reported below all come from one sample, sequenced in a study of cytomegalovirus exposure and HLA in healthy donors. In the PCR, 60 Vbeta and 13 Jbeta primers were used. Profiled with immunoSEQ multiplex PCR; TCRdb holds only in-frame clones, not every one. The repertoire holds 100,000 to 150,000 clones, with more than 65% as singletons. The sample taken for sequencing was PBMCs. The source of these receptors is a woman aged 55-70 years in good health and CMV-seropositive.

This clone was recorded a few times. The chain uses TRBV7-2 and TRBJ2-3, with 8 positions matching TRBD2. From germline, CDR1 is SGHTA and CDR2 FQGNSA. The CDR3 consists of 16 residues. After removal of 1 base from V and 1 base from J, the junction contained 4 bases not matched to a gene. CDR3 protein: CASSLVAGQGTDTQYF. The CDR3 coding sequence is TGTGCCAGCAGCTTAGTAGCGGGGCAGGGCACAGATACGCAGTATTTT.

V usage is TRBV5-6 and J usage is TRBJ2-7; TRBD1 matches at 9 bases. Germline V lookup: CDR1 SGHDT, CDR2 YYEEEE. Germline trimming cut 4 bases from V and 2 bases from J; bases unmatched to any gene: 4. CDR3 length: 14 residues. CDR3 amino acids: CASSKGQGAYEQYF. The CDR3 nucleotides read TGTGCCAGCAGCAAGGGACAGGGCGCCTACGAGCAGTACTTC. Variable domain in full (rest from reference TRBV5-6 and TRBJ2-7): DAGVTQSPTHLIKTRGQQVTLRCSPKSGHDTVSWYQQALGQGPQFIFQYYEEEERQRGNFPDRFSGHQFPNYSSELNVNALLLGDSALYLCASSKGQGAYEQYFGPGTRLTVT.

The chain joins TRBV9 to TRBJ1-6; maybe TRBD1 (6 bases). Germline V gene lookup returns CDR1 SGDLS and CDR2 YYNGEE. The CDR3 extends over 16 amino acids. Trimming stripped 6 bases from V and 8 bases from J, with 21 bases between. CDR3 bases: TGTGCCAGCAAGGTCGGACCCACAGGGTTGGATTCACCCCTCCACTTT. Translating gives CASKVGPTGLDSPLHF.

V usage is TRBV5-1 and J usage is TRBJ1-2, with 9 nucleotides matching TRBD1. The CDR3 is made up of 14 amino acids. V shed 3 bases and J 8 bases; nucleotides not matched to a gene: 8. Germline V gene data show CDR1 as SGHRS and CDR2 as YFSETQ. The CDR3 here is CASSSAGTGRGYTF. The CDR3 DNA sequence: TGCGCCAGCAGCTCGGCAGGGACAGGGCGAGGCTACACCTTC.

J is TRBJ1-1 and V is TRBV4-1; 7 positions agree with TRBD1. V was clipped by 4 bases and J by 1 base; unmatched bases: 9. This CDR3 comprises 16 residues. Germline V gene lookup returns CDR1 MGHRA and CDR2 YSYEKL. The CDR3 coding sequence is TGCGCCAGCAGCCTCCGGGACAGTCGATCGAACACTGAAGCTTTCTTT. This encodes CASSLRDSRSNTEAFF.

This chain connects TRBV2 to TRBJ2-6; D gene ambiguous. V gave up 9 bases and J gave up 2 bases, with 11 bases separating them. The CDR3 covers 14 residues. From germline, CDR1 is SNHLY and CDR2 FYNNEI. CDR3 DNA: TGTGCCAGTAGAGTATCCCCTGGGGCCAACGTCCTGACTTTC. Translating gives CASRVSPGANVLTF.

In its sample, this clone was seen once. V and J are TRBV7-8 and TRBJ2-7, with 8 bases identical to TRBD1. The trim removed 5 bases at V and 1 base at J, leaving 7 bases unmatched. Germline CDR1 and CDR2: SGHVS and FQNEAQ. The CDR3 covers 15 residues. The CDR3 DNA sequence: TGTGCCAGCAGCGATAGGACAGGGCAATCCTACGAGCAGTACTTC. It is translated as CASSDRTGQSYEQYF.

The chain combines TRBV2 with TRBJ2-7, with 8 bases lining up with TRBD1. The CDR3 runs to 14 residues. Germline V CDR1 and CDR2: SNHLY, FYNNEI. J gave up 0 bases and V 8 bases, and 6 bases lay outside the gene matches. CDR3 sequence (DNA): TGTGCCAGCCGGGACAGGTCCTTCTCCTACGAGCAGTACTTC. Translated, it gives CASRDRSFSYEQYF. Based on the CDR3 plus reference TRBV2 and TRBJ2-7, the full variable domain is EPEVTQTPSHQVTQMGQEVILRCVPISNHLYFYWYRQILGQKVEFLVSFYNNEISEKSEIFDDQFSVERPDGSNFTLKIRSTKLEDSAMYFCASRDRSFSYEQYFGPGTRLTVT.

The chain couples TRBV19 to TRBJ2-6; possibly TRBD2 for D (5 bases). The CDR3 is 16 residues long. Germline V gene lookup returns CDR1 LNHDA and CDR2 SQIVND (reference sequence). The V end lost 5 bases, the J end lost 1 base, and 12 bases lay between the germline ends. The CDR3 here is CASSAQSGSGANVLTF. CDR3 bases: TGTGCCAGTAGTGCCCAATCGGGGTCTGGGGCCAACGTCCTGACTTTC.

This chain links TRBV29-1 with TRBJ2-3; D might be TRBD2 (7 bases). The CDR3 contains 16 residues. The V gene's germline CDR1 is SQVTM and CDR2 ANQGSEA. V lost 4 bases, J lost 4 bases, and 21 bases lay in between. Here the CDR3 DNA reads TGCAGCGTTGTGGGGAACGACGCGGGGGCCCCAGATACGCAGTATTTT. Protein product: CSVVGNDAGAPDTQYF.